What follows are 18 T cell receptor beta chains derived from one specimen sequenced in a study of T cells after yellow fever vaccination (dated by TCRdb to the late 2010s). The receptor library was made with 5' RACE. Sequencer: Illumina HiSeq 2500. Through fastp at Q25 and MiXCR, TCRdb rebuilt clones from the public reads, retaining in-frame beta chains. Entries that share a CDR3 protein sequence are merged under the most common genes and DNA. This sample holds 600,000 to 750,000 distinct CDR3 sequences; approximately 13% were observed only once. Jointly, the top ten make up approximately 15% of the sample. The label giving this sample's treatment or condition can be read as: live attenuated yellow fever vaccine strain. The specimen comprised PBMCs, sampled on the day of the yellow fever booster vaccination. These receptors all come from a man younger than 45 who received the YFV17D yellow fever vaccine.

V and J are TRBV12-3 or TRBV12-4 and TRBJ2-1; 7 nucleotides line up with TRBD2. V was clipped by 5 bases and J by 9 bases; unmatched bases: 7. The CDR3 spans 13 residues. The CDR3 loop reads CASSPGEGGEQFF. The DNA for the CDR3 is TGTGCCAGCAGTCCGGGGGAGGGAGGTGAGCAGTTCTTC.

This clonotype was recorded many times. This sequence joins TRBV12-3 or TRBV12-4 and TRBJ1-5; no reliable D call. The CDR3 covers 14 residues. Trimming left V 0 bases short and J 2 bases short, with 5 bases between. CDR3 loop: CASSLADGNQPQHF. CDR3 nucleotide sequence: TGTGCCAGCAGTTTAGCGGACGGCAATCAGCCCCAGCATTTT.

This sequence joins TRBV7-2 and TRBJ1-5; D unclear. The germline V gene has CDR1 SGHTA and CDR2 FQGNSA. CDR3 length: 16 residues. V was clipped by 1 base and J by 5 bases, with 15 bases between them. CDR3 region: CASSLEGPLLYQPQHF. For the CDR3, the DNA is TGTGCCAGCAGCTTAGAGGGCCCACTCCTCTATCAGCCCCAGCATTTT.

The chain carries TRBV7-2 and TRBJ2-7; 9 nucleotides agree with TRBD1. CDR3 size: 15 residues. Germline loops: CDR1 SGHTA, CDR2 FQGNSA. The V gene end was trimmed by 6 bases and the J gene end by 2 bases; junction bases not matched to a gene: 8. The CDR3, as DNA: TGTGCCAGCAGTCAAACCGGGACAGGGACCTACGAGCAGTACTTC. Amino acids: CASSQTGTGTYEQYF.

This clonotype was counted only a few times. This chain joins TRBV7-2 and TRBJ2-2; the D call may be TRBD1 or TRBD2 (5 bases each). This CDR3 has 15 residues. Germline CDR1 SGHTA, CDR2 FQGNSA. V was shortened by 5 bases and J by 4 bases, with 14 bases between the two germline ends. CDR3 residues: CASSPRSGGTGELFF. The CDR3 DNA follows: TGTGCCAGCAGCCCTAGGAGTGGGGGCACCGGGGAGCTGTTTTTT.

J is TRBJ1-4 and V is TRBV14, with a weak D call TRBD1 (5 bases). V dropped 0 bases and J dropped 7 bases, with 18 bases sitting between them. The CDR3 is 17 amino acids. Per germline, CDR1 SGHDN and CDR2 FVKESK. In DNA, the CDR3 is TGTGCCAGCAGCCAAGAACACCTGGGGCCCGGGGGTGAAAAACTGTTTTTT. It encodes CASSQEHLGPGGEKLFF.

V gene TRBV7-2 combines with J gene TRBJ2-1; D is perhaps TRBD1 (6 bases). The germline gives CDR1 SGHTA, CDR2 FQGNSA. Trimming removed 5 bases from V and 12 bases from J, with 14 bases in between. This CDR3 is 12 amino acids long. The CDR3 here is CASSLGQPAQFF. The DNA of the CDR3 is TGTGCCAGCAGCCTAGGACAGCCGGCGCAGTTCTTC.

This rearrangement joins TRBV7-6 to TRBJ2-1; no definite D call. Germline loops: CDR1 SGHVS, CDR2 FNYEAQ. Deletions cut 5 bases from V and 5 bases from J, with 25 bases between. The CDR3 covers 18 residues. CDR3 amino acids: CASSLGLEAAFTHNEQFF. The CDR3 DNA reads TGTGCCAGCAGCCTGGGCCTCGAGGCGGCCTTTACCCACAATGAGCAGTTCTTC.

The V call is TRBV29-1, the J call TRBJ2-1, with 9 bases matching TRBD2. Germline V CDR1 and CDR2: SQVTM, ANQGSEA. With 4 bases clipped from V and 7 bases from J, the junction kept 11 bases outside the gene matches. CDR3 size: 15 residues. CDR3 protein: CSVGVAGDPGNEQFF. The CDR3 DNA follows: TGCAGCGTTGGGGTAGCGGGGGACCCTGGGAATGAGCAGTTCTTC.

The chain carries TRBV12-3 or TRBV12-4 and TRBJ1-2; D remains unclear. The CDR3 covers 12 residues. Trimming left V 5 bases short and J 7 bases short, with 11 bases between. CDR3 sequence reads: CASSSRVAGYTF. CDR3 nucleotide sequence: TGTGCCAGCAGTAGCCGGGTGGCTGGCTACACCTTC.

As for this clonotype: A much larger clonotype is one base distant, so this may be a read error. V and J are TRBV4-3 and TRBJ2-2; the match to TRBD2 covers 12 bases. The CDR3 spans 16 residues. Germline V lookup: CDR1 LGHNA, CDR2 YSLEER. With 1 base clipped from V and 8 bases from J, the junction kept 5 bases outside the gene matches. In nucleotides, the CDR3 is TGCGCCAGCAGCCAAGGGACTAGCGGGGTGCGAGGGGAGCTGTTTTTT. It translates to CASSQGTSGVRGELFF.

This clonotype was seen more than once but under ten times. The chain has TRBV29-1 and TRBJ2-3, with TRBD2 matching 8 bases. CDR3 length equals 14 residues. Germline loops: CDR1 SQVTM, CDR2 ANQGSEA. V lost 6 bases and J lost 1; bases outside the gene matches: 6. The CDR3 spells CSVLPGLGTDTQYF. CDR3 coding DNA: TGCAGCGTCCTACCGGGACTAGGCACAGATACGCAGTATTTT.

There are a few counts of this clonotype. CDR3: CASSLAGEGREQYF. Written as DNA, the CDR3 is TGTGCCAGCAGCCTGGCCGGCGAAGGCCGGGAGCAGTACTTC. The rearrangement joins TRBV27 to TRBJ2-7; no definite D call. The CDR3 covers 14 residues. Trimming removed 6 bases from V and 7 bases from J, with 19 bases in between. The germline gives CDR1 MNHEY, CDR2 SMNVEV (reference sequence).

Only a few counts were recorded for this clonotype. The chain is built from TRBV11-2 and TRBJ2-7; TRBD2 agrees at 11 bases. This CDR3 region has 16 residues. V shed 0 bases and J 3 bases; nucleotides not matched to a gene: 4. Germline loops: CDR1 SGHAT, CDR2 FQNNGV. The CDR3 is CASSLDLAGGLYEQYF. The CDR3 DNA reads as TGTGCCAGCAGCTTAGATCTAGCGGGAGGCCTCTACGAGCAGTACTTC.

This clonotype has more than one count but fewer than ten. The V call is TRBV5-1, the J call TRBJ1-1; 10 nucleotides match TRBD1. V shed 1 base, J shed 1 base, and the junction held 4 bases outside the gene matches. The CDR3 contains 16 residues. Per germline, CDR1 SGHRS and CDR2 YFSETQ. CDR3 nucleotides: TGCGCCAGCAGCTTGAGACAGGGGGCCGGGAACACTGAAGCTTTCTTT. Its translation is CASSLRQGAGNTEAFF.

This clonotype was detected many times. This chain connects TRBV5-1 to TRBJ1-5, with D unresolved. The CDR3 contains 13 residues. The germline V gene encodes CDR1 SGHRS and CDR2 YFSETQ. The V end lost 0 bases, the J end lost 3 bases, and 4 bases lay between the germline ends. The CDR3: CASSLGPNQPQHF. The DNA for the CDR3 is TGCGCCAGCAGCTTGGGTCCCAATCAGCCCCAGCATTTT.

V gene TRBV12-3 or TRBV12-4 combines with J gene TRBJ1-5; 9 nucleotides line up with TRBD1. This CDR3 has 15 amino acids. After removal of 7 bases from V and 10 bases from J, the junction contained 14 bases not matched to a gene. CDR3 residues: CASTQNGQGIGPQHF. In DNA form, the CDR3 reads TGTGCCAGCACCCAAAACGGACAGGGGATAGGACCCCAGCATTTT.

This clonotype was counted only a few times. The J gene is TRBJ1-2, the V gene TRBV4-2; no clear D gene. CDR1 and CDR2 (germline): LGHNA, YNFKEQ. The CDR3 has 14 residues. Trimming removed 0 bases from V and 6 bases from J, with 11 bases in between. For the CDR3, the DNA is TGTGCCAGCAGCCAAGACGGGCAGGACGATGGCTACACCTTC. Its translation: CASSQDGQDDGYTF.